This entry lists 27 T cell receptor beta chains sequenced from one sample in a study of T cells after yellow fever vaccination. TCRdb independently ran MiXCR on the 5' RACE reads; one entry per CDR3 protein. Here the sample spans more than 90,000 distinct CDR3 sequences, about 7.8% being singletons. Material: CD4+ T cells sorted from PBMCs, obtained about 41 days after the first yellow fever vaccination. Every receptor here comes from a man aged 18 to 35 who received the YFV17D yellow fever vaccine.

In this sample, this clonotype turned up many times. The CDR3 nucleotides read TGCAGCGTCGGACAGCAGGGCTACACCTTC. It yields the protein CSVGQQGYTF. The rearrangement links TRBV29-1 to TRBJ1-2, with D possibly being TRBD1 (6 bases). The CDR3 has 10 amino acids. With 6 bases removed from V and 8 bases from J, the gap between germline ends came to 10 bases. Germline CDR1 and CDR2: SQVTM and ANQGSEA.

This clonotype was counted ten times or more. This chain links TRBV6-5 with TRBJ2-7; the D is unclear. Trimming cost V 2 bases and J 2 bases, with 10 bases left between them. Germline V gives CDR1 MNHEY, CDR2 SVGAGI. The CDR3 sequence is 14 residues long. Here the CDR3 DNA reads TGTGCCAGCAGTTACGGATCGCGGACCTACGAGCAGTACTTC. Encoded protein: CASSYGSRTYEQYF.

This clonotype was seen ten or more times. The V call is TRBV7-2, the J call TRBJ2-7, with a weak D call TRBD1 (5 bases). Germline CDR1 is SGHTA and CDR2 is FQGNSA. V lost 1 base and J 4 bases, leaving 11 bases between the germline ends. This CDR3 is 14 amino acids long. In DNA form, the CDR3 reads TGTGCCAGCAGCTTAGAGGCAGGGAAGTACGAGCAGTACTTC. This translates into CASSLEAGKYEQYF.

This clonotype has ten or more counts. The chain has TRBV4-2 and TRBJ1-1; D is undetermined. Germline-derived CDR1 and CDR2 are LGHNA and YNFKEQ. The V end lost 0 bases, the J end lost 12 bases, and 20 bases lay between the germline ends. The CDR3 totals 15 residues. The CDR3 DNA reads TGTGCCAGCAGCCAAGATCGGGCGCTCGGGAAGGCAACTTTCTTT. Translated, it gives CASSQDRALGKATFF.

This clonotype has at least ten counts. This chain links TRBV5-1 with TRBJ2-3, with D perhaps given as TRBD1 or TRBD2 (6 bases each). V was trimmed by 0 bases and J by 1 base, leaving 15 bases between them. CDR1 and CDR2 from the germline V gene are SGHRS and YFSETQ. CDR3 length equals 17 residues. This CDR3 is CASSLVGWGAGTDTQYF. CDR3 DNA sequence: TGCGCCAGCAGCTTGGTGGGCTGGGGGGCCGGCACAGATACGCAGTATTTT.

This clonotype came up many times. The chain carries TRBV9 and TRBJ1-6, with D unresolved. From germline, CDR1 is SGDLS and CDR2 YYNGEE. CDR3 length equals 13 residues. V was shortened by 0 bases and J by 8 bases, with 6 bases between the two germline ends. This chain's CDR3 is CASSVEQHSPLHF. CDR3 nucleotide sequence: TGTGCCAGCAGCGTAGAGCAACATTCACCCCTCCACTTT. Drawing the rest from reference TRBV9 and TRBJ1-6, the complete variable domain is DSGVTQTPKHLITATGQRVTLRCSPRSGDLSVYWYQQSLDQGLQFLIQYYNGEERAKGNILERFSAQQFPDLHSELNLSSLELGDSALYFCASSVEQHSPLHFGNGTRLTVT.

V gene TRBV2 combines with J gene TRBJ2-2; 7 bases fit TRBD1. The length of the CDR3 is 15 residues. Germline CDR1 is SNHLY and CDR2 is FYNNEI. The junction had 10 bases not matched to a gene; V was cut back by 4 bases and J by 8 bases. CDR3 protein: CASSATGQPSGELFF. DNA for the CDR3: TGTGCCAGCAGTGCGACGGGACAGCCCTCGGGGGAGCTGTTTTTT. The whole variable domain, remainder taken from reference TRBV2 and TRBJ2-2, is EPEVTQTPSHQVTQMGQEVILRCVPISNHLYFYWYRQILGQKVEFLVSFYNNEISEKSEIFDDQFSVERPDGSNFTLKIRSTKLEDSAMYFCASSATGQPSGELFFGEGSRLTVL.

This clonotype was detected many times. The V gene is TRBV4-2, the J gene TRBJ1-2; weak D call: TRBD1 (5 bases). The germline V gene encodes CDR1 LGHNA and CDR2 YNFKEQ. Trimming took off 0 bases at V and 4 bases at J, with 12 bases between the two ends. The CDR3 runs to 15 residues. The CDR3 DNA reads as TGTGCCAGCAGCCAAGAGTGGGTGGGGCCCTATGGCTACACCTTC. It is translated as CASSQEWVGPYGYTF.

This clonotype was seen at least ten times. The V call is TRBV7-3, the J call TRBJ2-2; possibly TRBD1 or TRBD2 for D (5 bases each). The CDR3 sequence is 15 residues long. The germline CDR1 and CDR2 sequences are SGHTA and FQGTGA. V was shortened by 5 bases and J by 0 bases, with 10 bases between the two germline ends. The CDR3 bases are TGTGCCAGCAGCCCCGGGGCCTCGAACACCGGGGAGCTGTTTTTT. Translation gives CASSPGASNTGELFF.

This clonotype was counted many times. V and J are TRBV6-4 and TRBJ2-3, with 9 bases aligning to TRBD2. The CDR3 loop spans 15 amino acids. V trimming: 8 bases; J trimming: 9 bases; junction bases outside the gene matches: 15. Germline values: CDR1 MRHNA, CDR2 SNTAGT. The CDR3 region has the DNA TGTGCCAGCTCGAGAAGGTTAGCGGGGGAGCAAACGCAGTATTTT. Protein: CASSRRLAGEQTQYF.

The V call is TRBV18, the J call TRBJ2-5; possibly TRBD2 for D (6 bases). CDR1 and CDR2 (germline): KGHSH, LQKENI. V gave up 2 bases and J gave up 5 bases, with 12 bases separating them. The CDR3 consists of 14 residues. The CDR3 here is CASSPRGLLETQYF. The CDR3 DNA reads as TGTGCCAGCTCACCAAGGGGACTTTTGGAGACCCAGTACTTC.

This clonotype was counted at least ten times. The J gene is TRBJ1-1, the V gene TRBV3-1; TRBD1 matches at 9 bases. CDR1 and CDR2 (germline): LGHDT, YNNKEL (reference sequence). The CDR3 extends over 14 amino acids. Trimming took 2 bases from V and 4 from J; bases not matched to a gene: 2. The CDR3 is CASSQWDRATEAFF. The CDR3, as DNA: TGTGCCAGCAGCCAATGGGACAGGGCCACTGAAGCTTTCTTT.

This clonotype was counted many times. This chain links TRBV7-9 with TRBJ2-5, with 8 positions matching TRBD1. This CDR3 has 17 amino acids. Germline V CDR1 and CDR2: SEHNR, FQNEAQ (reference sequence). The junction had 12 bases not matched to a gene; V was cut back by 1 base and J by 5 bases. CDR3 sequence (DNA): TGTGCCAGCAGCTTAGAGGCAGGGGGCGTTTGGAGGGAGACCCAGTACTTC. Its protein is CASSLEAGGVWRETQYF.

This clonotype was seen many times. This chain uses TRBV5-6 with TRBJ1-2, with D unresolved. This CDR3 has 17 residues. Germline V gives CDR1 SGHDT, CDR2 YYEEEE. The V end was cut by 3 bases, the J end by 2 bases, with 20 bases between. The CDR3 reads CASSSPHTIGSNYGYTF. The CDR3 bases are TGTGCCAGCAGCTCCCCCCACACGATCGGATCCAACTATGGCTACACCTTC.

This clonotype has just a few counts. The rearrangement uses TRBV7-2 and TRBJ2-7; unclear D gene. From germline, CDR1 is SGHTA and CDR2 FQGNSA. This CDR3 is 14 amino acids long. Trimming removed 5 bases from V and 5 bases from J, with 16 bases in between. The CDR3 region has the DNA TGTGCCAGCAGCATAGGACGGCCATCCCACGAGCAGTACTTC. It translates to CASSIGRPSHEQYF.

Many counts were recorded for this clonotype. The gene calls are TRBV5-4 and TRBJ1-4; 7 nucleotides line up with TRBD1. CDR1 is SGHNT, CDR2 YYREEE, per germline (reference sequence). The V gene end was trimmed by 3 bases and the J gene end by 4 bases; junction bases not matched to a gene: 6. CDR3 size: 15 residues. The CDR3 loop reads CASSSRTGLNEKLFF. Here the CDR3 DNA reads TGTGCCAGCAGCTCTAGGACAGGACTTAATGAAAAACTGTTTTTT.

This clonotype was seen only a few times. This sequence joins TRBV19 and TRBJ2-2; TRBD2 aligns across 9 bases. This CDR3 contains 17 residues. The J segment lost 2 bases and the V segment lost 7 bases, leaving 11 bases of the junction unmatched. CDR1 and CDR2 from the germline V gene are LNHDA and SQIVND (reference sequence). CDR3 loop: CASKSGSGGPNTGELFF. CDR3 DNA sequence: TGTGCCAGTAAGAGCGGTAGCGGGGGCCCCAACACCGGGGAGCTGTTTTTT.

This clonotype was recorded many times. This chain connects TRBV20-1 to TRBJ1-5, with D perhaps matching TRBD1 (5 bases). The germline V and J ends were trimmed by 6 bases and 5 bases, with 14 bases remaining between them. CDR1 is DFQATT, CDR2 SNEGSKA, per germline (reference sequence). CDR3 size: 13 residues. The CDR3 DNA follows: TGCAGTGCCCCCGGCGACAGATATCAGCCCCAGCATTTT. It is translated as CSAPGDRYQPQHF.

A remark on this clonotype: A clone one base away is much larger, so this may be a read error. The chain is built from TRBV6-6 and TRBJ1-5, with D uncertain. This CDR3 contains 13 residues. The germline gives CDR1 MNHNY, CDR2 SVGAGI (reference sequence). Trimming pared 6 bases from V and 9 bases from J, leaving 15 bases between. Written as DNA, the CDR3 is TGTGCCAGCAGCCGCGGGCACCTCACGCCCCAGCATTTT. This codes for CASSRGHLTPQHF.

There are a few counts of this clonotype. The rearrangement uses TRBV5-4 and TRBJ2-3, with D possibly matching TRBD1 (5 bases). The CDR3 runs to 15 residues. Trimming pared 5 bases from V and 1 base from J, leaving 14 bases between. Germline CDR1 SGHNT, CDR2 YYREEE (reference sequence). The DNA of the CDR3 is TGTGCCAGCAGTCCGTCGACAGACCGCACAGATACGCAGTATTTT. Its protein is CASSPSTDRTDTQYF.

This clonotype was found many times. The rearrangement links TRBV5-1 to TRBJ2-3; 7 positions agree with TRBD1. CDR1 and CDR2 (germline): SGHRS, YFSETQ. The CDR3 extends over 14 amino acids. The V and J ends lost 8 bases and 0 bases, in that order; junction bases with no gene match: 6. As DNA, the CDR3 is TGCGCCAGTTCCGGGACAGCTAGCACAGATACGCAGTATTTT. This sequence encodes CASSGTASTDTQYF.

This clonotype was seen many times. The chain has TRBV5-6 and TRBJ2-7, with D possibly TRBD2 on 6 matching bases. The germline V gene encodes CDR1 SGHDT and CDR2 YYEEEE. The CDR3 spans 16 residues. V was trimmed by 3 bases and J by 3 bases, leaving 19 bases between them. DNA for the CDR3: TGTGCCAGCAGCTGGACCGAAGTGGGGGGAGGCTACGAGCAGTACTTC. Amino acid sequence: CASSWTEVGGGYEQYF.

The table lists this clonotype with a few counts. The chain combines TRBV9 with TRBJ1-3, with D maybe TRBD1 (5 bases). Germline V gene sequence: CDR1 SGDLS, CDR2 YYNGEE. Between the trimmed V and J ends, which lost 0 bases and 3 bases, there was a span of 7 bases. This CDR3 contains 14 residues. The CDR3 region is CASSVVGDGNTIYF. DNA of the CDR3: TGTGCCAGCAGCGTAGTAGGGGATGGAAACACCATATATTTT. Together with reference TRBV9 and TRBJ1-3, the CDR3 gives the full variable domain: DSGVTQTPKHLITATGQRVTLRCSPRSGDLSVYWYQQSLDQGLQFLIQYYNGEERAKGNILERFSAQQFPDLHSELNLSSLELGDSALYFCASSVVGDGNTIYFGEGSWLTVV.

This clonotype was observed at least ten times. The chain carries TRBV24-1 and TRBJ2-3; D might be TRBD2 (6 bases). This CDR3 comprises 17 residues. The V end lost 3 bases, the J end lost 5 bases, and 20 bases lay between the germline ends. Germline lookup yields CDR1 KGHDR and CDR2 SFDVKD. CDR3 amino acids: CATSDRPLEGLGDTQYF. The CDR3 DNA follows: TGTGCCACCAGTGATCGCCCACTGGAGGGTTTAGGAGATACGCAGTATTTT.

This clonotype has a count of ten or more. This chain joins TRBV5-1 and TRBJ1-1; perhaps TRBD1 as D (6 bases). The germline gives CDR1 SGHRS, CDR2 YFSETQ. V was trimmed by 0 bases and J by 11 bases, leaving 14 bases between them. This CDR3 comprises 13 residues. The CDR3: CASSLAGRGMAFF. The CDR3 DNA follows: TGCGCCAGCAGCTTGGCAGGGAGGGGGATGGCTTTCTTT.

This clonotype was detected ten times or more. The rearrangement uses TRBV5-1 and TRBJ2-1; D perhaps matches TRBD2 (5 bases). Germline V gene sequence: CDR1 SGHRS, CDR2 YFSETQ. Between the trimmed V and J ends, which lost 4 bases and 8 bases, there was a span of 10 bases. The CDR3 contains 12 residues. CDR3 protein: CASSPDWDEQFF. The CDR3 DNA reads as TGCGCCAGCAGCCCGGACTGGGATGAGCAGTTCTTC.

This clonotype was counted at least ten times. The chain carries TRBV20-1 and TRBJ2-7; perhaps TRBD2 as D (6 bases). The V end was cut by 4 bases, the J end by 7 bases, with 11 bases between. CDR1 is DFQATT and CDR2 is SNEGSKA in the germline V gene (reference sequence). CDR3 length: 11 residues. The CDR3 reads CSAKGLGEQYF. Here the CDR3 DNA reads TGCAGTGCTAAGGGACTTGGAGAGCAGTACTTC.